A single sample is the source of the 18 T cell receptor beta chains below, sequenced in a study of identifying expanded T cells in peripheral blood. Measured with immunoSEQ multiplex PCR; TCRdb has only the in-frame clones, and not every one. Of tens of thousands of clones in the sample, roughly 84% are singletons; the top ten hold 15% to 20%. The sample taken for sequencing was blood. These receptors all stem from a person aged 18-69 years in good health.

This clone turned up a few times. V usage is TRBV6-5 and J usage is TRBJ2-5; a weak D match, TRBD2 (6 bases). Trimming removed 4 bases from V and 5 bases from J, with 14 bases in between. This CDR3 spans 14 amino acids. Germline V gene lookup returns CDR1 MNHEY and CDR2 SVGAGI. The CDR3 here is CASSLLASGETQYF. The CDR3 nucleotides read TGTGCCAGCAGTTTACTAGCCTCAGGGGAGACCCAGTACTTC.

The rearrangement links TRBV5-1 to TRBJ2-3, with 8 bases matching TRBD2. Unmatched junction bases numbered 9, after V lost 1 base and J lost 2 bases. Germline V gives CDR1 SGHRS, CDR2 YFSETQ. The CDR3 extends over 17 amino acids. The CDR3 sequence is CASSLITSGDYTDTQYF. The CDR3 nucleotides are TGCGCCAGCAGCTTGATAACTAGCGGAGACTACACAGATACGCAGTATTTT.

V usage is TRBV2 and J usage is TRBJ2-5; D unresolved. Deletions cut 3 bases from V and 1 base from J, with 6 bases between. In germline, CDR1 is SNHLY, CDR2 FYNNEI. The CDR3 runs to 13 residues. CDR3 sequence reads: CASSEYVQETQYF. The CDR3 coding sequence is TGTGCCAGCAGTGAGTATGTCCAAGAGACCCAGTACTTC.

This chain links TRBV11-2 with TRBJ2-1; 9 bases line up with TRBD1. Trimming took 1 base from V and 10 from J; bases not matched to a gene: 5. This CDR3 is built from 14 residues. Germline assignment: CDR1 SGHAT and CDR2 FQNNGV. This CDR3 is CASSLVDRGGEQFF. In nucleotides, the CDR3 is TGTGCCAGCAGCTTAGTGGACAGGGGAGGCGAGCAGTTCTTC.

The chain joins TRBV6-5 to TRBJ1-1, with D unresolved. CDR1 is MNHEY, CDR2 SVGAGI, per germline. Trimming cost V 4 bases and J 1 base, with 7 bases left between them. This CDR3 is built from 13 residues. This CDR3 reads CASSSKRNTEAFF. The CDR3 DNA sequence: TGTGCCAGCAGTTCAAAGAGGAACACTGAAGCTTTCTTT.

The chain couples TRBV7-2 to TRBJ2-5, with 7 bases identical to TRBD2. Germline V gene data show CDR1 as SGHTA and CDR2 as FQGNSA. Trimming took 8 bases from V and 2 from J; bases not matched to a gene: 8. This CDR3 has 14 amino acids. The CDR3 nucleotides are TGTGCCAGCTTTATGGGTAGCGGGCAAGAGACCCAGTACTTC. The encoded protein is CASFMGSGQETQYF.

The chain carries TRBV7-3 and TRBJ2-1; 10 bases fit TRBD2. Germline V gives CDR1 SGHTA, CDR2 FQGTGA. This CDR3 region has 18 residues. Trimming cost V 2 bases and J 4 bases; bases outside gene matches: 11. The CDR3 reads CASSLDRSGRLIYNEQFF. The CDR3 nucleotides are TGTGCCAGCAGCTTAGACCGTAGCGGGAGGCTGATTTACAATGAGCAGTTCTTC. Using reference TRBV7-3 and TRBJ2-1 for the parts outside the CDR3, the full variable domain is GAGVSQTPSNKVTEKGKYVELRCDPISGHTALYWYRQSLGQGPEFLIYFQGTGAADDSGLPNDRFFAVRPEGSVSTLKIQRTERGDSAVYLCASSLDRSGRLIYNEQFFGPGTRLTVL.

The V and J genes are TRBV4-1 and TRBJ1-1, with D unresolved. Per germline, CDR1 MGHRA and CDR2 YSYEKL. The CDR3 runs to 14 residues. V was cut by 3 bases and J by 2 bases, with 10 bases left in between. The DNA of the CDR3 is TGCGCCAGCAGCCAGCCCCGAACTAACACTGAAGCTTTCTTT. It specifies CASSQPRTNTEAFF.

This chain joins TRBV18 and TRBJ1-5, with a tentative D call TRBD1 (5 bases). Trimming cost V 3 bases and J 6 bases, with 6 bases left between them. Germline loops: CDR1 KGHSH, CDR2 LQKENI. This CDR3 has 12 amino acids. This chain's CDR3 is CASSPGAQPQHF. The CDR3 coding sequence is TGTGCCAGCTCACCCGGGGCTCAGCCCCAGCATTTT.

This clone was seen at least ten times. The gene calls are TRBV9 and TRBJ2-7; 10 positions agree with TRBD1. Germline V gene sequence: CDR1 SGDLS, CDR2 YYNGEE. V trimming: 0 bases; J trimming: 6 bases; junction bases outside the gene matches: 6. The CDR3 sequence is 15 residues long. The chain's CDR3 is CASSVGGTGVSEQYF. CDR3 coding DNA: TGTGCCAGCAGCGTAGGAGGGACAGGGGTCTCCGAGCAGTACTTC.

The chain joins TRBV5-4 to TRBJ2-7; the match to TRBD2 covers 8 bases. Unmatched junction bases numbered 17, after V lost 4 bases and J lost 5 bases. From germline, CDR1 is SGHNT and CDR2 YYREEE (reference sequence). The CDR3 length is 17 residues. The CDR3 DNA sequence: TGTGCCAGCAGCAAATCCCCCCCGAGTAGCGGGGAGCACGAGCAGTACTTC. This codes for CASSKSPPSSGEHEQYF.

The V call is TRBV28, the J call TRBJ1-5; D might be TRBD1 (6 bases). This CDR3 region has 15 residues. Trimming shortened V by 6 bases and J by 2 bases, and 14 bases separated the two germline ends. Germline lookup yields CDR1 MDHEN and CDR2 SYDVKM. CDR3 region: CASRQGGSRNQPQHF. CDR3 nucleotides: TGTGCCAGCAGACAAGGGGGTTCGCGCAATCAGCCCCAGCATTTT.

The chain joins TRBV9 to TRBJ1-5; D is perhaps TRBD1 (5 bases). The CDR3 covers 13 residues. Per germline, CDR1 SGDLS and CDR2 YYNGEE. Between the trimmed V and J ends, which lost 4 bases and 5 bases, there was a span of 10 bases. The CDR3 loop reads CASSWDGYQPQHF. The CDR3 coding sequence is TGTGCCAGCAGCTGGGACGGTTATCAGCCCCAGCATTTT.

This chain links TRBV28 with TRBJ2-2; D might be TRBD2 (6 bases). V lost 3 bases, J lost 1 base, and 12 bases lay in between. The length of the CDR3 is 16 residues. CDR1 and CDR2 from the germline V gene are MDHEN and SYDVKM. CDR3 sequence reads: CASSLFGRGNTGELFF. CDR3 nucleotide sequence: TGTGCCAGCAGTTTGTTCGGGCGGGGGAACACCGGGGAGCTGTTTTTT.

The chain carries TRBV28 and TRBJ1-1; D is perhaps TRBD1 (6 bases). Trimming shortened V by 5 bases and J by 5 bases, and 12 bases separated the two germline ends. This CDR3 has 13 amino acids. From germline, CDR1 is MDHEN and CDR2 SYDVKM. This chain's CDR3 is CASSASRGTEAFF. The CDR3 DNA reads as TGTGCCAGCAGTGCTTCCAGGGGTACTGAAGCTTTCTTT.

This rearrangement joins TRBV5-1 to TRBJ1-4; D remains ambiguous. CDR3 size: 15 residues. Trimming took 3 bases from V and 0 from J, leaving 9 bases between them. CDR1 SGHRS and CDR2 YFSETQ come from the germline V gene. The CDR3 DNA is TGCGCCAGCAGCTCTAGCCTAGCAACTAATGAAAAACTGTTTTTT. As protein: CASSSSLATNEKLFF.

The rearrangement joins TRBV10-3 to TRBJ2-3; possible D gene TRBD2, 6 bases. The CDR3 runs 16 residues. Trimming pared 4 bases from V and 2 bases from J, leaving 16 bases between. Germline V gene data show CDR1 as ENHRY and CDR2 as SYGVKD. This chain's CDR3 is CAISGVSWRDTDTQYF. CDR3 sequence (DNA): TGTGCCATCAGTGGCGTGAGCTGGAGGGACACAGATACGCAGTATTTT.

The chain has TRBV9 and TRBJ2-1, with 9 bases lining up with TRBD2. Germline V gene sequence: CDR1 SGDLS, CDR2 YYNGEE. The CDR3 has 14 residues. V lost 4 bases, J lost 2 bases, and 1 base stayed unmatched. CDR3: CASSSGRTYNEQFF. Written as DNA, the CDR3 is TGTGCCAGCAGCAGCGGGAGGACCTACAATGAGCAGTTCTTC.